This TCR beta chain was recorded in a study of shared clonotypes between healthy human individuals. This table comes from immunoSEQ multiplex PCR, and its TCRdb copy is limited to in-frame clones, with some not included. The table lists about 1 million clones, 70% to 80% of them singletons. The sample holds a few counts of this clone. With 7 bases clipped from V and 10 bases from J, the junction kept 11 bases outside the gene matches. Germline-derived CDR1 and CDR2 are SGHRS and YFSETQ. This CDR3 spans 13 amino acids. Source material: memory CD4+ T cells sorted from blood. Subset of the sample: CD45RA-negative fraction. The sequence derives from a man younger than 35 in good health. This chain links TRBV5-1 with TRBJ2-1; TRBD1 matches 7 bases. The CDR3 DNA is TGCGCCAGCGGCAACCGACAGGGCGGGGAGCAGTTCTTC. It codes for CASGNRQGGEQFF.